One sample yielded the 9 T cell receptor beta chains listed below, sequenced in a study of blood T cell repertoires in COVID-19. Sequencing used immunoSEQ multiplex PCR; TCRdb keeps in-frame clones, though not all of them. The table has around 130,000 clones, more than 70% seen once. Sequencing used peripheral blood. These receptors were taken from a man aged 60 to 75 with acute or convalescent COVID-19.

This rearrangement joins TRBV6-5 to TRBJ2-3; 10 bases line up with TRBD1. V trimming: 0 bases; J trimming: 4 bases; junction bases outside the gene matches: 4. Germline CDR1 and CDR2: MNHEY and SVGAGI. This CDR3 has 16 amino acids. The CDR3 coding sequence is TGTGCCAGCAGTTACTCTGGGACAGGGGTCCCAGATACGCAGTATTTT. As protein: CASSYSGTGVPDTQYF.

The chain joins TRBV28 to TRBJ2-7; D is perhaps TRBD1 (6 bases). Germline assignment: CDR1 MDHEN and CDR2 SYDVKM. The CDR3 length is 15 residues. Trimming cost V 5 bases and J 1 base, with 15 bases left between them. CDR3 nucleotides: TGTGCCAGCAGTCTCGGCAGGGGATTTTCCTACGAGCAGTACTTC. This encodes CASSLGRGFSYEQYF.

V and J are TRBV9 and TRBJ2-5, with 10 bases fitting TRBD2. The CDR3 covers 15 residues. V shed 2 bases and J 3 bases; nucleotides not matched to a gene: 4. The germline V gene has CDR1 SGDLS and CDR2 YYNGEE. CDR3: CASSVSGTSEETQYF. The DNA for the CDR3 is TGTGCCAGCAGCGTTTCCGGGACTAGCGAAGAGACCCAGTACTTC.

This clone has only one observation. V and J are TRBV12-3 or TRBV12-4 and TRBJ2-2, with no clear D. There are 12 residues in the CDR3. V gave up 5 bases and J gave up 6 bases, with 7 bases separating them. The CDR3 is CASSPPAGELFF. The CDR3, as DNA: TGTGCCAGCAGTCCCCCGGCCGGGGAGCTGTTTTTT.

The rearrangement joins TRBV6-5 to TRBJ2-1, with D possibly being TRBD2 (6 bases). The ends were cut back, 5 bases at V and 10 bases at J, with 18 bases in the middle. Germline V gives CDR1 MNHEY, CDR2 SVGAGI. The CDR3 spans 14 residues. The CDR3 spells CASSTPGGAGEQFF. CDR3 DNA: TGTGCCAGCAGTACCCCTGGAGGGGCAGGGGAGCAGTTCTTC.

V gene TRBV13 combines with J gene TRBJ2-7; 8 positions match TRBD2. CDR1 is PRHDT and CDR2 is FYEKMQ in the germline V gene (reference sequence). Germline trimming cut 3 bases from V and 3 bases from J; bases unmatched to any gene: 7. The CDR3 sequence is 15 residues long. CDR3 coding DNA: TGTGCCAGCAGCTTCTCCGGGACTAGTAGCTACGAGCAGTACTTC. It encodes CASSFSGTSSYEQYF. Full variable domain (missing parts from reference TRBV13 and TRBJ2-7): AAGVIQSPRHLIKEKRETATLKCYPIPRHDTVYWYQQGPGQDPQFLISFYEKMQSDKGSIPDRFSAQQFSDYHSELNMSSLELGDSALYFCASSFSGTSSYEQYFGPGTRLTVT.

The sample holds one count of this clone. The chain employs TRBV5-1 and TRBJ1-4, with D possibly matching TRBD1 (5 bases). Germline V gene lookup returns CDR1 SGHRS and CDR2 YFSETQ. Trimming took off 4 bases at V and 4 bases at J, with 11 bases between the two ends. CDR3 length equals 14 residues. The CDR3, as DNA: TGCGCCAGCAGCCCCAGGGCCGGTAATGAAAAACTGTTTTTT. Translating it yields CASSPRAGNEKLFF.

The J gene is TRBJ1-4, the V gene TRBV28; TRBD1 aligns across 8 bases. Germline V gene sequence: CDR1 MDHEN, CDR2 SYDVKM. CDR3 length: 15 amino acids. The ends lost 4 bases at V and 7 bases at J; junction bases unmatched: 8. CDR3 protein: CASSSTGEGSEKLFF. The CDR3, as DNA: TGTGCCAGCAGTTCGACAGGGGAAGGGAGTGAAAAACTGTTTTTT.

The chain uses TRBV6-5 and TRBJ2-2; D is unclear. This CDR3 spans 14 amino acids. Per the germline V gene, CDR1 is MNHEY and CDR2 is SVGAGI. V lost 6 bases, J lost 1 base, and 9 bases lay in between. The CDR3 bases are TGTGCCAGCAGACGTGAGTGGAACACCGGGGAGCTGTTTTTT. This encodes CASRREWNTGELFF.